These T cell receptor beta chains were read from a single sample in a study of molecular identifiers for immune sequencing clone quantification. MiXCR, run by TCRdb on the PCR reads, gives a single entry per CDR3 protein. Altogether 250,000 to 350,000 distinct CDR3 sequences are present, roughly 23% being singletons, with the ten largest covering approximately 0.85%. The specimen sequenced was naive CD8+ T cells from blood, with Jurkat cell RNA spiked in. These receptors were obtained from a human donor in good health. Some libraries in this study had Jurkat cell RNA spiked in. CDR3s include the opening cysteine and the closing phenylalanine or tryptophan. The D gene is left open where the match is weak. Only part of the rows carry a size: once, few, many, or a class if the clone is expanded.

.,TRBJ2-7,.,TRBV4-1,CASSQGARYEQYF,TGCGCCAGCAGCCAAGGGGCGCGCTACGAGCAGTACTTC
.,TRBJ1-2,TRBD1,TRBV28,CASSFGQEVGGYTF,TGTGCCAGCAGTTTTGGACAGGAGGTTGGTGGCTACACCTTC
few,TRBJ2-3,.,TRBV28,CASGRVGSDTQYF,TGTGCCAGCGGTCGCGTCGGGTCAGATACGCAGTATTTT
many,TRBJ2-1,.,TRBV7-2,CASSLFAGFDNEQFF,TGTGCCAGCAGCTTGTTTGCGGGATTCGACAATGAGCAGTTCTTC
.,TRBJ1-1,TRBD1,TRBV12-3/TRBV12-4,CASSLVTGGLFF,TGTGCCAGCAGTTTAGTGACAGGGGGGTTGTTCTTT
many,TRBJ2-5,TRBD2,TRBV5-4,CASSFLGLAGQETQYF,TGTGCCAGCAGCTTCCTCGGACTAGCGGGGCAAGAGACCCAGTACTTC
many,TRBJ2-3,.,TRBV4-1,CASSQVQGGGDTQYF,TGCGCCAGCAGCCAAGTCCAGGGAGGTGGAGATACGCAGTATTTT
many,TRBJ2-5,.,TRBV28,CASSYGPESEYQETQYF,TGTGCCAGCAGTTACGGCCCGGAGAGCGAGTACCAAGAGACCCAGTACTTC
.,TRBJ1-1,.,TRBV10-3,CAISDPRDSGAEAFF,TGTGCCATCAGTGACCCGAGGGACTCCGGGGCTGAAGCTTTCTTT
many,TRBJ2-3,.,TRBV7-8,CASSSPGDRYTQYF,TGTGCCAGCAGCTCGCCGGGAGACAGGTATACGCAGTATTTT
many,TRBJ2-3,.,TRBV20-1,CSASEVGYPDTQYF,TGCAGTGCTAGCGAGGTGGGGTACCCAGATACGCAGTATTTT
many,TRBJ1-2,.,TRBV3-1,CASSQEDRNYGYTF,TGTGCCAGCAGCCAAGAAGACAGAAACTATGGCTACACCTTC
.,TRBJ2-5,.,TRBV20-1,CSAEIRVGETQYF,TGCAGTGCGGAGATCCGGGTTGGGGAGACCCAGTACTTC
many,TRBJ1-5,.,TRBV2,CASSQIPGTEYQPQHF,TGTGCCAGCAGTCAAATACCCGGGACGGAGTATCAGCCCCAGCATTTT
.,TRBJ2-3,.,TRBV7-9,CASPDRYSTDTQYF,TGTGCCAGCCCGGACAGATACAGCACAGATACGCAGTATTTT
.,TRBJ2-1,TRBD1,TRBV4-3,CASSQEFQDRADNEQFF,TGCGCCAGCAGCCAAGAATTTCAGGACAGGGCTGACAATGAGCAGTTCTTC
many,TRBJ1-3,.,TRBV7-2,CASSLSPPGNTIYF,TGTGCCAGCAGCTTAAGTCCCCCGGGGAACACCATATATTTT
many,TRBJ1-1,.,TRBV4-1,CASSQAVGNKEAFF,TGCGCCAGCAGCCAAGCAGTCGGAAATAAGGAGGCTTTCTTT
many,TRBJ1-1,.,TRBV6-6,CASSTWDFEAFF,TGTGCCAGCAGTACTTGGGACTTTGAAGCTTTCTTT
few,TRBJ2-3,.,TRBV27,CATSPSRAGATDTQYF,TGTGCCACCTCCCCCAGCAGGGCGGGTGCCACAGATACGCAGTATTTT
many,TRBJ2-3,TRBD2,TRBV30,CAWSVLAADTQYF,TGTGCCTGGAGTGTACTAGCGGCAGATACGCAGTATTTT
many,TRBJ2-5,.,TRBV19,CASSISPLQGETQYF,TGTGCCAGTAGTATAAGTCCCTTACAAGGAGAGACCCAGTACTTC
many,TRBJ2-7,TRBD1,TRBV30,CAWSESLGTVPTYEQYF,TGTGCCTGGAGTGAGTCCCTCGGGACAGTGCCTACCTACGAGCAGTACTTC
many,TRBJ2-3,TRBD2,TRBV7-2,CASSLVGAGAGTDTQYF,TGTGCCAGCAGCTTAGTTGGAGCGGGGGCCGGCACAGATACGCAGTATTTT
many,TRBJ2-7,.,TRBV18,CASSPPGSRDEQYF,TGTGCCAGCTCACCGCCCGGGTCTCGGGACGAGCAGTACTTC
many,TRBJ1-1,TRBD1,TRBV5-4,CASSIDRGPEAFF,TGTGCCAGCAGCATAGACAGGGGCCCTGAAGCTTTCTTT
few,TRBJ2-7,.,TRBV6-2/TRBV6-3,CASSYPPGTESYEQYF,TGTGCCAGCAGTTACCCCCCCGGGACCGAGTCCTACGAGCAGTACTTC
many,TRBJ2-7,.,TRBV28,CASSNRAPGEQYF,TGTGCCAGCAGCAACAGGGCTCCGGGCGAGCAGTACTTC
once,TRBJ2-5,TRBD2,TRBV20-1,CSARGLAGGSRKETQYF,TGCAGTGCTAGAGGACTAGCGGGAGGATCAAGAAAAGAGACCCAGTACTTC
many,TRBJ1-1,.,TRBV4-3,CASSQETHRTLNTEAFF,TGCGCCAGCAGCCAAGAGACCCACAGGACGCTGAACACTGAAGCTTTCTTT
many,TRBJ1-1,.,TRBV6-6,CASSSRQYTEAFF,TGTGCCAGCAGTTCCAGACAATACACTGAAGCTTTCTTT
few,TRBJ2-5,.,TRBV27,CASSFTGIQETQYF,TGTGCCAGCAGTTTCACGGGCATTCAAGAGACCCAGTACTTC
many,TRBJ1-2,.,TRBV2,CASSELGSDGYTF,TGTGCCAGCAGTGAATTGGGATCGGATGGCTACACCTTC
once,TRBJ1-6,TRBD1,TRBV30,CASPGDRSSYNSPLHF,TGTGCCTCACCGGGGGACAGGAGCTCCTATAATTCACCCCTCCACTTT
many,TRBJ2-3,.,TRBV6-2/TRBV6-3,CASSYPDSTDTQYF,TGTGCCAGCAGTTACCCCGATAGCACAGATACGCAGTATTTT
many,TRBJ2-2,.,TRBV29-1,CSVRLYTGELFF,TGCAGCGTTCGACTATACACCGGGGAGCTGTTTTTT
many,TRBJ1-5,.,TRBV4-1,CASSLGRGAGPQHF,TGCGCCAGCAGCCTGGGGCGGGGCGCAGGGCCCCAGCATTTT
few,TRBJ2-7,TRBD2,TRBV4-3,CASSQESTRGRDEQYF,TGCGCCAGCAGCCAAGAGTCCACCCGGGGGAGGGACGAGCAGTACTTC
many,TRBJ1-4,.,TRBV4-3,CASSQGVGAGDEKLFF,TGCGCCAGCAGCCAAGGAGTTGGGGCCGGAGATGAAAAACTGTTTTTT
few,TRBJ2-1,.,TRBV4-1,CASSPAGFNEQFF,TGCGCCAGCAGCCCAGCGGGTTTCAATGAGCAGTTCTTC
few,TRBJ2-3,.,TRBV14,CASSQTPSTDTQYF,TGTGCCAGCAGCCAAACCCCCAGCACAGATACGCAGTATTTT
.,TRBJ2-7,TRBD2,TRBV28,CASSLMAGLAYEQYF,TGTGCCAGCAGTTTAATGGCCGGACTAGCCTACGAGCAGTACTTC
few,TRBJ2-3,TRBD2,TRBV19,CASSPGLAGTQYF,TGTGCCAGTAGTCCGGGACTAGCGGGCACGCAGTATTTT
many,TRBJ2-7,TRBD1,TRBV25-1,CASSEPTGLAQYF,TGTGCCAGCAGTGAGCCGACAGGGTTGGCACAGTACTTC
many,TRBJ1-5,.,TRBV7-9,CASSHPGRNQPQHF,TGTGCCAGCAGCCATCCGGGTCGCAATCAGCCCCAGCATTTT
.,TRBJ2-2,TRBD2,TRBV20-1,CSAGTSSGGPNTGELFF,TGCAGTGCTGGCACGTCAAGCGGGGGGCCGAACACCGGGGAGCTGTTTTTT
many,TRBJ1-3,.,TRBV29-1,CSAARDSAGNTIYF,TGCAGCGCTGCCCGGGACTCGGCTGGAAACACCATATATTTT
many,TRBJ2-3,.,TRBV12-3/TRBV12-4,CASSLLGVAGTDTQYF,TGTGCCAGCAGTTTGTTGGGGGTAGCCGGCACAGATACGCAGTATTTT
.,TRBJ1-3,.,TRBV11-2,CASSHRMGGRNTIYF,TGTGCCAGCAGCCACCGGATGGGGGGCAGAAACACCATATATTTT
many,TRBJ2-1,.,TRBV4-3,CASSQGLANNEQFF,TGCGCCAGCAGCCAAGGGCTAGCGAACAATGAGCAGTTCTTC
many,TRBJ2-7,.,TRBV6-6,CASSYRTPYEQYF,TGTGCCAGCAGTTACAGGACACCATACGAGCAGTACTTC
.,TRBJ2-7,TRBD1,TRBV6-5,CASSYTQGYEQYF,TGTGCCAGCAGTTACACACAGGGGTACGAGCAGTACTTC
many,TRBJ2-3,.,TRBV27,CASSLSADTQYF,TGTGCCAGCAGTTTATCCGCAGATACGCAGTATTTT
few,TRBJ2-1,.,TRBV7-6,CASSLDNSGALYNEQFF,TGTGCCAGCAGCTTAGATAATAGCGGCGCACTCTACAATGAGCAGTTCTTC